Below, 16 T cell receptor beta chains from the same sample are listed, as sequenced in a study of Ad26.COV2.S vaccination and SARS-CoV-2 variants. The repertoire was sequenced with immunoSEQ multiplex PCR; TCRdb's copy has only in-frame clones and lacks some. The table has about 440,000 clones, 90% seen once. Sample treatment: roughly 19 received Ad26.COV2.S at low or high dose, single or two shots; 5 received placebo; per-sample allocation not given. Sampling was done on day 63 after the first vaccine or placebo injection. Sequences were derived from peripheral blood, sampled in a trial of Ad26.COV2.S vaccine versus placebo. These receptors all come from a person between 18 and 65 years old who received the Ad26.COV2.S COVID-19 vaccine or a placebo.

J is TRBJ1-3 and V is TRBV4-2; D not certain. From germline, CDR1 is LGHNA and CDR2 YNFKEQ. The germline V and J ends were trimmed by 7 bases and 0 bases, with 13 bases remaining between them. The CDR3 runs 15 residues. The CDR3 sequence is CASKSGRSSGNTIYF. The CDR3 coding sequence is TGTGCCAGCAAAAGCGGGAGGAGCTCTGGAAACACCATATATTTT.

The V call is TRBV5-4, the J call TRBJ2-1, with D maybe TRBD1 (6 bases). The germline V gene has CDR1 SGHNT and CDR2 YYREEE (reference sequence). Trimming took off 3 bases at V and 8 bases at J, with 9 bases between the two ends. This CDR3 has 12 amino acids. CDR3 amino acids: CASSSNRDEQFF. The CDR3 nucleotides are TGTGCCAGCAGCTCAAACAGGGATGAGCAGTTCTTC.

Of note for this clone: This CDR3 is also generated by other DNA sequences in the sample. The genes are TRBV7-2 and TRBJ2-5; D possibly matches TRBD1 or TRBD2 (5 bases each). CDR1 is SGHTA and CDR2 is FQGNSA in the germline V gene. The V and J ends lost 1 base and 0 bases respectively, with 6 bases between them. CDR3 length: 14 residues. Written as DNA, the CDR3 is TGTGCCAGCAGCTTAGGGGGGTACCAAGAGACCCAGTACTTC. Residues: CASSLGGYQETQYF.

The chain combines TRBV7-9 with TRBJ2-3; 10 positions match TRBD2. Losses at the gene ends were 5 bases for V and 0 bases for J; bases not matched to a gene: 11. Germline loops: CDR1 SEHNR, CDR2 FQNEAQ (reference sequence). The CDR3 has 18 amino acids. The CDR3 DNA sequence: TGTGCCAGCAGCCCCGTGTTTGGGACTAGCGAAAGCACAGATACGCAGTATTTT. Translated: CASSPVFGTSESTDTQYF.

CDR3: CAISDQDSPLHF. The CDR3 DNA is TGTGCCATCAGTGACCAAGATTCACCCCTCCACTTT. The chain couples TRBV10-3 to TRBJ1-6; D gene ambiguous. V lost 3 bases, J lost 8 bases, and 5 bases lay in between. This CDR3 comprises 12 residues. The germline V gene encodes CDR1 ENHRY and CDR2 SYGVKD.

Here the CDR3 DNA reads TGTGCCAGCAGGAACGGGACGGTAACCTACGAGCAGTACTTC. This gives the protein CASRNGTVTYEQYF. The chain recombines TRBV6-5 with TRBJ2-7; TRBD1 or TRBD2 may be the D gene (5 bases each). The V end lost 6 bases, the J end lost 2 bases, and 14 bases lay between the germline ends. Germline-derived CDR1 and CDR2 are MNHEY and SVGAGI. The CDR3 totals 14 residues.

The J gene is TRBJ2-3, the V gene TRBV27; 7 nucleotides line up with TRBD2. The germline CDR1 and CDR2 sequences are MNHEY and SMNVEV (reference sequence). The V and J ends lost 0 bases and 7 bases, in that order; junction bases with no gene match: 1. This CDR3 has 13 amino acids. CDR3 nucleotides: TGTGCCAGCAGTTTATCAGCGGGAAATACGCAGTATTTT. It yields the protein CASSLSAGNTQYF.

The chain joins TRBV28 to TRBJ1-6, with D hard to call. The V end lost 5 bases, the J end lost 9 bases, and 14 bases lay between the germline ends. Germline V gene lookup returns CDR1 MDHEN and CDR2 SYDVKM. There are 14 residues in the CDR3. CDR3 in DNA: TGTGCCAGCAGTCTCGCCGGGTCAGGTTCACCCCTCCACTTT. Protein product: CASSLAGSGSPLHF. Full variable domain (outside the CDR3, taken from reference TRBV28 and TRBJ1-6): DVKVTQSSRYLVKRTGEKVFLECVQDMDHENMFWYRQDPGLGLRLIYFSYDVKMKEKGDIPEGYSVSREKKERFSLILESASTNQTSMYLCASSLAGSGSPLHFGNGTRLTVT.

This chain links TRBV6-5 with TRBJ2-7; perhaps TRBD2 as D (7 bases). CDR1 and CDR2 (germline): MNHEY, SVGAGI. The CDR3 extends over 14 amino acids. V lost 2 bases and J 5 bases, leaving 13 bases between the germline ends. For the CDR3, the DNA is TGTGCCAGCAGTTACCGGGGGGCTAAGGACGAGCAGTACTTC. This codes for CASSYRGAKDEQYF.

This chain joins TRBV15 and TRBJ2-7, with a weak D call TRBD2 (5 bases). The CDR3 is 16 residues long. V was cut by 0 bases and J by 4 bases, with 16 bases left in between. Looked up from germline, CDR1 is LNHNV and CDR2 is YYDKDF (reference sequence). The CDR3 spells CATSRDPLDSRYEQYF. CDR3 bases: TGTGCCACCAGCAGAGATCCCTTGGACTCCCGGTACGAGCAGTACTTC.

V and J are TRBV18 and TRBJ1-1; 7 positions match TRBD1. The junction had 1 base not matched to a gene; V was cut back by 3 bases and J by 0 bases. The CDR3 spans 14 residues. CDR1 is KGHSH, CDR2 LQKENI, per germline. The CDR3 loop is CASSPGQVNTEAFF. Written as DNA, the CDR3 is TGTGCCAGCTCACCCGGACAGGTGAACACTGAAGCTTTCTTT.

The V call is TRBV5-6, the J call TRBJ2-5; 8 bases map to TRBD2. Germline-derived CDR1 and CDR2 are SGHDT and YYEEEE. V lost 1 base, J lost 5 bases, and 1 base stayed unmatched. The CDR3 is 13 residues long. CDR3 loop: CASSLPGGETQYF. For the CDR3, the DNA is TGTGCCAGCAGCTTGCCGGGAGGGGAGACCCAGTACTTC.

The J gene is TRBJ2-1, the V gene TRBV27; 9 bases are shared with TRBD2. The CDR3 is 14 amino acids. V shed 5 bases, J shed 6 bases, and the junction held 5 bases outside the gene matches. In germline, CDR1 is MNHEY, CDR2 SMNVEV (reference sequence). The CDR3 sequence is CASSRLAGSNEQFF. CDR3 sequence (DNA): TGTGCCAGCAGTCGGCTAGCGGGGTCCAATGAGCAGTTCTTC.

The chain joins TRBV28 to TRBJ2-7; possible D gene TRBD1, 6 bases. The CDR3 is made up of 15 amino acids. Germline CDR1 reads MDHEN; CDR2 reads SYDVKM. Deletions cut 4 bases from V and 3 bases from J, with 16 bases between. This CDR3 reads CASSSPSTGIYEQYF. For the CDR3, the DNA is TGTGCCAGCAGTTCTCCTTCGACAGGCATCTACGAGCAGTACTTC.

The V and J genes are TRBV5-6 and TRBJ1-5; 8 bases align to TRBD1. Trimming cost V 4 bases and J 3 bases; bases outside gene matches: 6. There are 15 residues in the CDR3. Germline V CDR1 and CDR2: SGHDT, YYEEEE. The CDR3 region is CASSKGQGFNQPQHF. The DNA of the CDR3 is TGTGCCAGCAGCAAAGGACAGGGATTCAATCAGCCCCAGCATTTT.

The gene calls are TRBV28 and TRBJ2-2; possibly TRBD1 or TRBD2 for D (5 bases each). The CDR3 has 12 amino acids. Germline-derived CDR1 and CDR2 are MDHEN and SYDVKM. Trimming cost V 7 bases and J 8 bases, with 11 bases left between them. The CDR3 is CASTQGPGELFF. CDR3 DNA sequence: TGTGCCAGCACCCAGGGACCGGGGGAGCTGTTTTTT.